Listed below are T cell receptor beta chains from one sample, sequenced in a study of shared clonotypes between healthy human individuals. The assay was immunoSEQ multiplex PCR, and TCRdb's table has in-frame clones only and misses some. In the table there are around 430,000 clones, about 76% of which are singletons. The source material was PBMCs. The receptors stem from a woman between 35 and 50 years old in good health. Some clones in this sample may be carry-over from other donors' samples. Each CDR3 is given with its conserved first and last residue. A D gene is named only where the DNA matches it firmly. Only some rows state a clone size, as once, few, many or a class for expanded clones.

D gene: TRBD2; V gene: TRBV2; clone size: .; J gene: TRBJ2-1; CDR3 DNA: TGTGCCAGCAGCCTTGGGACTAGCAATGAGCAGTTCTTC; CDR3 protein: CASSLGTSNEQFF
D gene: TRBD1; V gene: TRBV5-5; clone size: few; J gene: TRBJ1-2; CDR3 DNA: TGTGCCAGCAGCCCCCAAGCCGGGGACAGGGGGAACAACTATGGCTACACCTTC; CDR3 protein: CASSPQAGDRGNNYGYTF
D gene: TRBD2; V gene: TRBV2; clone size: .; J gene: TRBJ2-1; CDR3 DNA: TGTGCCAGCAAGACAGGGACTAGCGTTTACAATGAGCAGTTCTTC; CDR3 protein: CASKTGTSVYNEQFF
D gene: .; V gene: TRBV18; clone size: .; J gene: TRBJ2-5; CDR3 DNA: TGTGCCAGCTCACCTCCCGGGTACCAAGAGACCCAGTACTTC; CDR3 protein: CASSPPGYQETQYF
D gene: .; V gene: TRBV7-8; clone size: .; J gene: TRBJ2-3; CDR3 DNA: TGTGCCAGCAGCTTAGGGCCTAGCGTAGGGGTTACGCAGTATTTT; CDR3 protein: CASSLGPSVGVTQYF
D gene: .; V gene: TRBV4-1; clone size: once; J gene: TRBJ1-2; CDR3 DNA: TGCGCCAGCAGCCAAGATCTTCGCTCTGGCTACACCTTC; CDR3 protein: CASSQDLRSGYTF
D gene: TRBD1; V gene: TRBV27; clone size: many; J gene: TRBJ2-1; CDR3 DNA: TGTGCCAGCAGTCCCCGACAGGGTTTCTACAATGAGCAGTTCTTC; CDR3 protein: CASSPRQGFYNEQFF
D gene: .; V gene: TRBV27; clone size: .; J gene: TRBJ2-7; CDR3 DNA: TGTGCCAGCAGTTCCAGGGACCCCTACGAGCAGTACTTC; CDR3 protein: CASSSRDPYEQYF
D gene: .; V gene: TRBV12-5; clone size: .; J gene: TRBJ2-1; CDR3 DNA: TGTGCTAGTGGTTTGGTACCCGGGACCCTAGCCGACAATGAGCAGTTCTTC; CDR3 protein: CASGLVPGTLADNEQFF
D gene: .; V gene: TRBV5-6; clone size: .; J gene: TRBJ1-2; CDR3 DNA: TGTGCCAGCAGCTCCTATTGGGTAGAAAGTAACTATGGCTACACCTTC; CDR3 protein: CASSSYWVESNYGYTF
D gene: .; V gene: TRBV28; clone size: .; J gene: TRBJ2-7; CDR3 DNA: TGTGCCAGCAGTTTGATTCAAAACTACGAGCAGTACTTC; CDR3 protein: CASSLIQNYEQYF
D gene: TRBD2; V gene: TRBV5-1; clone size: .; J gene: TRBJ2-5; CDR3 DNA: TGCGCCAGCAGCCCCAGCGGGATCCAAGAGACCCAGTACTTC; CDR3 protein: CASSPSGIQETQYF
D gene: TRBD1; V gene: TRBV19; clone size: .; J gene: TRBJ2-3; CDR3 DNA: TGTGCCAGTAGTCAAACACAGGGGGCGCGGAGCACAGATACGCAGTATTTT; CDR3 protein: CASSQTQGARSTDTQYF
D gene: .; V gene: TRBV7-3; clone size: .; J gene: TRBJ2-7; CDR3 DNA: TGTGCCAGCAGCTTAACGGGGACAAACGAGCAGTACTTC; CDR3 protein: CASSLTGTNEQYF
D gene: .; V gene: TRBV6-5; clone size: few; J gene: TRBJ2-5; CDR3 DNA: TGTGCCAGCAGTTACTCGGGTCGACAGGTCCAAGAGACCCAGTACTTC; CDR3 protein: CASSYSGRQVQETQYF
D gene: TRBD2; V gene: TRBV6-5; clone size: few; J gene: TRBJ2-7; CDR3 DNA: TGTGCCAGCAGTTTTAACGTAGCGGGAGTCGAGCAGTACTTC; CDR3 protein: CASSFNVAGVEQYF
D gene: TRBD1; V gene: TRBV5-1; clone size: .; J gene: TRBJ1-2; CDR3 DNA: TGCGCCAGCAGCCAGAGGACAGGACCCTATGGCTACACCTTC; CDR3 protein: CASSQRTGPYGYTF
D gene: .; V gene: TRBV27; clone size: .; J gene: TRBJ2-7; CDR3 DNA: TGTGCCAGCAGTTTAGGAGGGGGCGGCTCCGAGCAGTACTTC; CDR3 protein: CASSLGGGGSEQYF
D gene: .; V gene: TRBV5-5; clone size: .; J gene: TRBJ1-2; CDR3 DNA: TGTGCCAGCAGCTTGGCAGGGGCGAGCTATGGCTACACCTTC; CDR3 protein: CASSLAGASYGYTF
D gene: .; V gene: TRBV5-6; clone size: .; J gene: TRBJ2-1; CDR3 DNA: TGTGCCAGCAGCTTGGCACGGGCCGCTTCAGAGCATGAGCAGTTCTTC; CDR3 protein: CASSLARAASEHEQFF
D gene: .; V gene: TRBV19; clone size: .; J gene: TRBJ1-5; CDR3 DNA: TGTGCCAGTAGCCCCGCGGACAGAACCAATGAGCCCCAGCATTTT; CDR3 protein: CASSPADRTNEPQHF
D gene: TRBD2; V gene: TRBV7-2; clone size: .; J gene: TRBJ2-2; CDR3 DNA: TGTGCCAGCAGCCTGCGGGAGCGCACCGGGGAGCTGTTTTTT; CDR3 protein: CASSLRERTGELFF
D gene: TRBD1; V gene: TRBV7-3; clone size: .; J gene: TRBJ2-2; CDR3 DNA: TGTGCCAGCAGTCGGACCGGGACAGCGGACGGGGAGCTGTTTTTT; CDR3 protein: CASSRTGTADGELFF
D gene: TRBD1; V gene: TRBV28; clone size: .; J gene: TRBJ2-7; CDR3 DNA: TGTGCCAGCAGACCGGACAGGGGGGGTATAGCGGCGTACGAGCAGTACTTC; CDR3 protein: CASRPDRGGIAAYEQYF
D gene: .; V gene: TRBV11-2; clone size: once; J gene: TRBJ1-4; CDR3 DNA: TGTGCCAGCAGCCTGAGAGGGGTTAATGAAAAACTGTTTTTT; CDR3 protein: CASSLRGVNEKLFF
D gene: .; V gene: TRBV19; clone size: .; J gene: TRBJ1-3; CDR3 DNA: TGTGCCAGTAGTATAAGGGCCGACGGGGGTTCCTCTGGAAACACCATATATTTT; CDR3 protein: CASSIRADGGSSGNTIYF
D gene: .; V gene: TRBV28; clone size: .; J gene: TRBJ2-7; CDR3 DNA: TGTGCCAGCAGTTTATCAATGGGCAGACCCTACGAGCAGTACTTC; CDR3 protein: CASSLSMGRPYEQYF
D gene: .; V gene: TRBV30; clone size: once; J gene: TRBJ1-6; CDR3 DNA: TGTGCCTGGAGTTCAGTGAAACAGGGCCCTTCACCCCTCCACTTT; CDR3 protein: CAWSSVKQGPSPLHF
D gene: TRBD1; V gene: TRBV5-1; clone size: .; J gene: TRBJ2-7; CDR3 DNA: TGCGCCAGCAGCTTGGGAGGGACAGGGGGCTCTTACGAGCAGTACTTC; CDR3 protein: CASSLGGTGGSYEQYF
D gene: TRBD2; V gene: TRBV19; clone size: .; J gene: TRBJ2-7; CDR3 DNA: TGTGCCAGTAGTATACGAGCGGGAGGGCCCTACGAGCAGTACTTC; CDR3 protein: CASSIRAGGPYEQYF
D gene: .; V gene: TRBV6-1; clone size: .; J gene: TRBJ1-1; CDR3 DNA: TGTGCCAGCAGTGAATTATGGGGTGAAGCTTTCTTT; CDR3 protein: CASSELWGEAFF
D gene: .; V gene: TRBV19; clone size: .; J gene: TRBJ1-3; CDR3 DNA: TGTGCCAGTAGTATCGGGTCCATCGGAAACACCATATATTTT; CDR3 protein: CASSIGSIGNTIYF
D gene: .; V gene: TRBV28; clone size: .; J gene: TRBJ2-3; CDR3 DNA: TGTGCCAGCAGTCCCGCTAGCCGAGGAGATACGCAGTATTTT; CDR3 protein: CASSPASRGDTQYF
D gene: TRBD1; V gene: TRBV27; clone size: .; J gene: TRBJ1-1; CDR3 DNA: TGTGCCAGCACCCCCGGGGACAGAGAAATCACTGAAGCTTTCTTT; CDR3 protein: CASTPGDREITEAFF
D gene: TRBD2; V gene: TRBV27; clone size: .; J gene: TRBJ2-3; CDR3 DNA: TGTGCCAGCAGGGCGCTAGCGGGAGCGGGGGCAGATACGCAGTATTTT; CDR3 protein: CASRALAGAGADTQYF
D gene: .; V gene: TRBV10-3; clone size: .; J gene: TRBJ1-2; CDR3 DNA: TGTGCCATCAGTGGGGAACGTGCGTGGGACTATGGCTACACCTTC; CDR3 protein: CAISGERAWDYGYTF
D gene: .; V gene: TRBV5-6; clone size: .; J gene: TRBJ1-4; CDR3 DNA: TGTGCCAGCAGCTTGGGTGACTGGAATGAAAAACTGTTTTTT; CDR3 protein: CASSLGDWNEKLFF
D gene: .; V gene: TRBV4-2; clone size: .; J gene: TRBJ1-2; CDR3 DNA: TGTGCCAGCAGCCTCTTCTCTGGGGGGGCGCGCGGCTACACCTTC; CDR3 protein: CASSLFSGGARGYTF
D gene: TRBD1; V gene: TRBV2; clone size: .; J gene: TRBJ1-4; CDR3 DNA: TGTGCCAGCAGACAGGGGGCGCTTTTGGAAAAACTGTTTTTT; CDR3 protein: CASRQGALLEKLFF
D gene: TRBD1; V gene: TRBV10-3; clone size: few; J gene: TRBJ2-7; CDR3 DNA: TGTGCCATCGGCGTGGACAGGGGCTACGAGCAGTACTTC; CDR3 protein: CAIGVDRGYEQYF
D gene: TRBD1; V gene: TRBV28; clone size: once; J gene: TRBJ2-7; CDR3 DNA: TGTGCCAGCAGTCTCACGGGACAGGCCTCCTACGAGCAGTACTTC; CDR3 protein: CASSLTGQASYEQYF
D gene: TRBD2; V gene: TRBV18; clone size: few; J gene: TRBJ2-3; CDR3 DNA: TGTGCCAGCCTCCCCGCGGGGGGGGCAGATACGCAGTATTTT; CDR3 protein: CASLPAGGADTQYF
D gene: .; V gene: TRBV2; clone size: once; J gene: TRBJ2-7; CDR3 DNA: TGTGCCAGCAGTGAATGGTACCAGACCTACGAGCAGTACTTC; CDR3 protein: CASSEWYQTYEQYF
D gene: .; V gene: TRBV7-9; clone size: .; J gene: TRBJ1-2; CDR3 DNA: TGTGCCAGCAGCTTAAGGACTAACTATGGCTACACCTTC; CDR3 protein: CASSLRTNYGYTF
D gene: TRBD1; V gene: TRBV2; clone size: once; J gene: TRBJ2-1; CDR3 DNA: TGTGCCAGCAGATCCGGGACAGGGGACTACAATGAGCAGTTCTTC; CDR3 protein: CASRSGTGDYNEQFF
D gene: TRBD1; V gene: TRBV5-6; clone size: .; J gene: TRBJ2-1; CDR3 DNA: TGTGCCAGCAGCTTGGGTGGACAGGGCTTTTACAATGAGCAGTTCTTC; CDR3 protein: CASSLGGQGFYNEQFF
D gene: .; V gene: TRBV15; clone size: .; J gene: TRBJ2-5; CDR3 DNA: TGTGCCACCAGCAGAGAATGGGGGCCCCAAGAGACCCAGTACTTC; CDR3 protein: CATSREWGPQETQYF
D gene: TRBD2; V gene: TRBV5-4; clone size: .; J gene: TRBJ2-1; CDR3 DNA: TGTGCCACCACACGAGGCGGGAGGGACGGTGAGCAGTTCTTC; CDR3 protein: CATTRGGRDGEQFF
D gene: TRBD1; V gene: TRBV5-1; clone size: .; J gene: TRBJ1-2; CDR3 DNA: TGCGCCAGCAGCCCGGACAGGGGGCTCCCCTATGGCTACACCTTC; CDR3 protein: CASSPDRGLPYGYTF
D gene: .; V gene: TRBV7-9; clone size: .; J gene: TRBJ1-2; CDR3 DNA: TGTGCCAGCAGCGACACAGCTAACTATGGCTACACCTTC; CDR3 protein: CASSDTANYGYTF
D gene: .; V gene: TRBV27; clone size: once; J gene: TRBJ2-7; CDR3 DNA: TGTGCCAGCACATCCTACGAGCAGTACTTC; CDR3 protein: CASTSYEQYF